The 21 T cell receptor beta chains reported below all come from one sample, sequenced in a study of blood T cell repertoires in COVID-19. The repertoire was sequenced with immunoSEQ multiplex PCR; TCRdb's copy has only in-frame clones and lacks some. The repertoire holds around 150,000 clones, with about 86% as singletons. The sequenced material came from peripheral blood. Source of these receptors: a woman of 80 years or more with acute or convalescent COVID-19.

This chain joins TRBV3-1 (or the pseudogene TRBV3-2) and TRBJ2-4; 7 bases line up with TRBD2. CDR3 length: 18 residues. J gave up 3 bases and V 2 bases, and 13 bases lay outside the gene matches. The germline CDR1 and CDR2 sequences are LGHDT and YNNKEL (reference sequence). CDR3 amino acids: CASSQWAMTGGGKNIQYF. CDR3 sequence (DNA): TGTGCCAGCAGCCAATGGGCTATGACGGGAGGAGGCAAAAACATTCAGTACTTC.

The chain joins TRBV30 to TRBJ1-2; TRBD1 is a possible D gene (5 bases). CDR3 length: 15 amino acids. Trimming pared 0 bases from V and 5 bases from J, leaving 16 bases between. CDR1 GTSNPN and CDR2 SVGIG come from the germline V gene (reference sequence). The CDR3 region has the DNA TGTGCCTGGAGTGTATGGGGCTCGGGAGGGTATGGCTACACCTTC. This codes for CAWSVWGSGGYGYTF.

This clone appeared once. This rearrangement joins TRBV12-3 or TRBV12-4 to TRBJ1-1; D may be TRBD1 (6 bases). The ends were cut back, 6 bases at V and 1 base at J, with 9 bases in the middle. The length of the CDR3 is 13 residues. The CDR3, as DNA: TGTGCCAGCAGAATACAGGGGAACACTGAAGCTTTCTTT. This encodes CASRIQGNTEAFF.

The V gene is TRBV11-2, the J gene TRBJ2-7; 9 bases map to TRBD2. CDR3 size: 15 residues. The ends lost 5 bases at V and 0 bases at J; junction bases unmatched: 5. Germline lookup yields CDR1 SGHAT and CDR2 FQNNGV. The CDR3 is CASSTSGRGSYEQYF. CDR3 nucleotides: TGTGCCAGCAGCACTAGCGGGCGGGGCTCCTACGAGCAGTACTTC.

Turning to this clone: One junction end disagrees with the germline gene, perhaps due to a read error. This rearrangement joins TRBV7-7 to TRBJ2-1, with TRBD2 matching over 12 bases. The CDR3 has 16 residues. From germline, CDR1 is SSHAT and CDR2 FNYEAQ (reference sequence). In DNA, the CDR3 is TGTGCTAGCAGCCCGCGGACTAGCGGGGCCTACAATGAGCAGTTCTTC. Its protein product is CASSPRTSGAYNEQFF. The full variable domain, with the rest looked up from reference TRBV7-7 and TRBJ2-1, is GAGVSQSPRYKVTKRGQDVTLRCDPISSHATLYWYQQALGQGPEFLTYFNYEAQPDKSGLPSDRFSAERPEGSISTLTIQRTEQRDSAMYRCASSPRTSGAYNEQFFGPGTRLTVL.

The gene calls are TRBV3-1 (or the pseudogene TRBV3-2) and TRBJ2-3; D possibly corresponds to TRBD2 (5 bases). Germline CDR1 reads LGHDT; CDR2 reads YNNKEL (reference sequence). The CDR3 length is 15 residues. The V end lost 4 bases, the J end lost 11 bases, and 22 bases lay between the germline ends. The CDR3 loop reads CASSPSLRSHSGQYF. CDR3 DNA: TGTGCCAGCAGCCCCTCGTTACGGAGCCACAGCGGGCAGTATTTT.

V and J are TRBV9 and TRBJ2-4, with 11 bases that match TRBD2. V gave up 0 bases and J gave up 3 bases; unmatched junction bases: 8. Germline V gene lookup returns CDR1 SGDLS and CDR2 YYNGEE. This CDR3 comprises 18 residues. In DNA, the CDR3 is TGTGCCAGCAGCGTAGGGCCTAGCGGGGGGCTGGGCAAAAACATTCAGTACTTC. Encoded protein: CASSVGPSGGLGKNIQYF.

The chain carries TRBV28 and TRBJ1-1; TRBD1 is a possible D gene (6 bases). Looked up from germline, CDR1 is MDHEN and CDR2 is SYDVKM. Trimming stripped 2 bases from V and 7 bases from J, with 11 bases between. CDR3 length equals 13 residues. CDR3 amino acids: CASSLTGIGEAFF. CDR3 bases: TGTGCCAGCAGTTTAACAGGGATTGGTGAAGCTTTCTTT. Variable domain in full (rest from reference TRBV28 and TRBJ1-1): DVKVTQSSRYLVKRTGEKVFLECVQDMDHENMFWYRQDPGLGLRLIYFSYDVKMKEKGDIPEGYSVSREKKERFSLILESASTNQTSMYLCASSLTGIGEAFFGQGTRLTVV.

The CDR3: CASSLDPGRNTGELFF. CDR3 nucleotide sequence: TGTGCCAGCAGCTTGGATCCAGGCAGGAACACCGGGGAGCTGTTTTTT. V usage is TRBV5-6 and J usage is TRBJ2-2; no clear D gene. CDR3 length: 16 residues. CDR1 and CDR2 from the germline V gene are SGHDT and YYEEEE. V lost 0 bases and J lost 1, with 10 bases in between.

The V call is TRBV3-1 (or the pseudogene TRBV3-2), the J call TRBJ2-3; 12 bases align to TRBD2. The CDR3 loop spans 17 amino acids. V shed 0 bases and J 5 bases; nucleotides not matched to a gene: 6. Per germline, CDR1 LGHDT and CDR2 YNNKEL (reference sequence). CDR3 sequence reads: CASSQDGPSGREDTQYF. CDR3 DNA: TGTGCCAGCAGCCAAGATGGGCCTAGCGGGAGGGAAGATACGCAGTATTTT.

The V and J genes are TRBV2 and TRBJ2-7; TRBD2 agrees at 7 bases. Germline V gives CDR1 SNHLY, CDR2 FYNNEI. This CDR3 contains 15 residues. J lost 0 bases, V lost 6 bases, and 8 bases had no gene match. The DNA for the CDR3 is TGTGCCAGCAGCTTGGAGAGCGGGAACTCCTACGAGCAGTACTTC. This sequence encodes CASSLESGNSYEQYF.

This clone was observed a few times. V is TRBV24-1 and J is TRBJ1-5; no clear D. V was shortened by 12 bases and J by 7 bases, with 9 bases between the two germline ends. The CDR3 has 10 residues. Germline V gene data show CDR1 as KGHDR and CDR2 as SFDVKD. The CDR3 here is CAPSVQPQHF. As DNA, the CDR3 is TGTGCCCCAAGTGTACAGCCCCAGCATTTT.

The chain is built from TRBV2 and TRBJ1-1; TRBD1 is a possible D gene (6 bases). CDR1 SNHLY and CDR2 FYNNEI come from the germline V gene. The CDR3 length is 13 residues. Trimming cost V 7 bases and J 0 bases, with 9 bases left between them. The CDR3 bases are TGTGCCAGCAAGGGGGATATGAACACTGAAGCTTTCTTT. This sequence encodes CASKGDMNTEAFF.

The rearrangement links TRBV1 to TRBJ2-2; the table's TRBD2 call for D was not verified on the DNA. TRBV1 is classified as a pseudogene. CDR3 length: 23 residues. CDR3 nucleotide sequence: TGCACCAGCAGCCAAAGGGCCCCCGGGACTAGCGGGCCGGGTGGCCCAAACACCGGGGAGCTGTTTTTT. This encodes CTSSQRAPGTSGPGGPNTGELFF.

The chain combines TRBV4-1 with TRBJ2-7, with 8 bases identical to TRBD1. CDR1 and CDR2 from the germline V gene are MGHRA and YSYEKL. This CDR3 contains 16 residues. Trimming removed 1 base from V and 2 bases from J; junction bases left unmatched: 7. The CDR3 here is CASSQGPGTGAYEQYF. The CDR3, as DNA: TGCGCCAGCAGCCAAGGGCCCGGGACAGGAGCCTACGAGCAGTACTTC.

A word on this clone: At one end, the junction sequence differs from germline, possibly due to a read error. CDR3 coding DNA: TGCGCCAGCAGTCGCGAAATTCAATTGACAGGGACCGGTTTT. The encoded protein is CASSREIQLTGTGF. The chain has TRBV4-1 and TRBJ1-4, with 7 nucleotides matching TRBD1. The CDR3 runs to 14 residues. Germline CDR1 MGHRA, CDR2 YSYEKL.

The V gene is TRBV18, the J gene TRBJ2-7; the D gene is possibly TRBD2 (6 bases). The CDR3 runs 16 residues. Germline CDR1 reads KGHSH; CDR2 reads LQKENI. V was shortened by 3 bases and J by 0 bases, with 15 bases between the two germline ends. The CDR3, as DNA: TGTGCCAGCTCACCCCTGAGCCTAGCGAGCTCCTACGAGCAGTACTTC. Protein sequence: CASSPLSLASSYEQYF.

This clone came up a few times. Within the sample, other DNA sequences also encode this same CDR3. The chain couples TRBV2 to TRBJ1-3; 7 nucleotides line up with TRBD1. Germline assignment: CDR1 SNHLY and CDR2 FYNNEI. The CDR3 runs to 16 residues. V lost 1 base and J lost 0; bases outside the gene matches: 3. The CDR3 sequence: CASSEGRGLSGNTIYF. As DNA, the CDR3 is TGTGCCAGCAGTGAAGGGAGGGGGCTCTCTGGAAACACCATATATTTT.

V gene TRBV30 combines with J gene TRBJ2-7, with a possible D match to TRBD2 (7 bases). Trimming cost V 4 bases and J 2 bases, with 18 bases left between them. The CDR3 has 15 residues. CDR1 is GTSNPN, CDR2 SVGIG, per germline (reference sequence). The CDR3 loop is CAWTKKEGGAYEQYF. CDR3 DNA sequence: TGTGCCTGGACCAAAAAGGAGGGGGGGGCCTACGAGCAGTACTTC.

The rearrangement uses TRBV3-1 (or the pseudogene TRBV3-2) and TRBJ2-3; TRBD2 aligns across 14 bases. Unmatched junction bases numbered 8, after V lost 6 bases and J lost 0 bases. Germline loops: CDR1 LGHDT, CDR2 YNNKEL (reference sequence). This CDR3 region has 18 residues. CDR3 DNA: TGTGCCAGCAGTCATGGGACTAGCGGGAGAACTAGCACAGATACGCAGTATTTT. It codes for CASSHGTSGRTSTDTQYF.

The chain carries TRBV5-1 and TRBJ2-1; 8 bases map to TRBD1. The V segment lost 0 bases and the J segment 5 bases; nucleotides outside the gene matches: 1. The CDR3 has 14 residues. CDR1 and CDR2 from the germline V gene are SGHRS and YFSETQ. The chain's CDR3 is CASSLDRGNNEQFF. The CDR3 DNA is TGCGCCAGCAGCTTGGACAGGGGGAACAATGAGCAGTTCTTC.